Each of the 30 T cell receptor beta chains below was sequenced from the same sample in a study of graft-versus-host responses after intestinal transplantation. No antigen is known for these receptors. Some clones are missing from TCRdb's copy, which holds only in-frame ones; the method was immunoSEQ multiplex PCR. Here the sample spans roughly 130,000 clones, about nine tenths being singletons. The sequencing here drew on unstimulated CD4+ T cells sorted from spleen or lymph node cells, taken before intestinal transplant. The receptors derive from a human donor who received an intestinal transplant.

The gene calls are TRBV30 and TRBJ2-1; 13 bases line up with TRBD2. V shed 4 bases and J 7 bases; nucleotides not matched to a gene: 10. CDR3 length: 16 residues. CDR1 and CDR2 (germline): GTSNPN, SVGIG (reference sequence). The CDR3 sequence: CAWKEVLAGGPNEQFF. DNA of the CDR3: TGTGCCTGGAAGGAGGTACTAGCGGGAGGGCCTAATGAGCAGTTCTTC.

The chain has TRBV2 and TRBJ2-1; D might be TRBD2 (6 bases). The V gene lost 6 bases and the J gene lost 1 base, with 10 bases spanning the gap. CDR1 SNHLY and CDR2 FYNNEI come from the germline V gene. This CDR3 is built from 14 residues. CDR3 in amino acids: CASSSAGSYNEQFF. CDR3 DNA sequence: TGTGCCAGCAGCTCCGCGGGATCCTACAATGAGCAGTTCTTC.

This chain links TRBV7-2 with TRBJ1-4; 8 bases map to TRBD1. This CDR3 contains 14 residues. V shed 5 bases and J 8 bases; nucleotides not matched to a gene: 7. Per germline, CDR1 SGHTA and CDR2 FQGNSA. The CDR3, as DNA: TGTGCCAGCAGCCAGACAGGGGCCGGAGAAAAACTGTTTTTT. It specifies CASSQTGAGEKLFF.

J is TRBJ1-5 and V is TRBV28; tentatively, D is TRBD1 (5 bases). Deletions cut 2 bases from V and 7 bases from J, with 12 bases between. The germline V gene encodes CDR1 MDHEN and CDR2 SYDVKM. There are 14 residues in the CDR3. DNA of the CDR3: TGTGCCAGCAGTTTAGTAGAAGGGGTGCAGCCCCAGCATTTT. Its translation is CASSLVEGVQPQHF.

This rearrangement joins TRBV5-1 to TRBJ2-7, with 8 bases aligning to TRBD1. CDR3 length: 14 residues. J lost 2 bases, V lost 3 bases, and 4 bases had no gene match. Germline CDR1 is SGHRS and CDR2 is YFSETQ. In DNA, the CDR3 is TGCGCCAGCAGCTCCAGGACAGGGCCCTACGAGCAGTACTTC. This codes for CASSSRTGPYEQYF.

The J gene is TRBJ2-1, the V gene TRBV5-1, with TRBD2 matching 11 bases. The CDR3 loop spans 16 amino acids. Germline CDR1 is SGHRS and CDR2 is YFSETQ. V dropped 1 base and J dropped 4; count of bases not matched to a gene: 4. The CDR3 loop reads CASSLSLAGGYNEQFF. The DNA of the CDR3 is TGCGCCAGCAGCTTGAGTTTAGCGGGAGGGTACAATGAGCAGTTCTTC.

Note on this clone: This specimen includes other DNA sequences encoding the same CDR3. The V call is TRBV19, the J call TRBJ2-3; TRBD1 matches 8 bases. J was trimmed by 4 bases and V by 2 bases; bases with no gene match: 11. The CDR3 has 17 residues. Germline values: CDR1 LNHDA, CDR2 SQIVND (reference sequence). The CDR3 nucleotides are TGTGCCAGTAGTATAACCGCAGTAGGCAGGGGGCCAGATACGCAGTATTTT. This encodes CASSITAVGRGPDTQYF.

In its sample, this clone was seen once. This chain's CDR3 is CASSNRGDRGRGGNTEAFF. The CDR3, as DNA: TGTGCCAGTAGTAATAGGGGCGACAGGGGCCGTGGGGGTAACACTGAAGCTTTCTTT. The chain couples TRBV19 to TRBJ1-1; 8 bases are shared with TRBD1. The CDR3 length is 19 residues. V gave up 4 bases and J gave up 2 bases; unmatched junction bases: 18. Germline V lookup: CDR1 LNHDA, CDR2 SQIVND (reference sequence).

The table lists this clone with a count of one. V is TRBV19 and J is TRBJ2-7; TRBD1 agrees at 7 bases. The germline V gene encodes CDR1 LNHDA and CDR2 SQIVND (reference sequence). J was trimmed by 5 bases and V by 1 base; bases with no gene match: 2. The CDR3 consists of 13 residues. CDR3 DNA sequence: TGTGCCAGTAGTATAGGACAGGGCAACGAGCAGTACTTC. It encodes CASSIGQGNEQYF.

V and J are TRBV11-2 and TRBJ2-7, with unresolved D. V was pared by 0 bases and J by 4 bases, with 10 bases between. There are 14 residues in the CDR3. CDR1 and CDR2 from the germline V gene are SGHAT and FQNNGV. CDR3 sequence reads: CASSLDSLWYEQYF. In DNA, the CDR3 is TGTGCCAGCAGCTTAGACAGTCTATGGTACGAGCAGTACTTC.

This rearrangement joins TRBV28 to TRBJ2-3; 11 nucleotides line up with TRBD2. V shed 8 bases, J shed 5 bases, and the junction held 15 bases outside the gene matches. In germline, CDR1 is MDHEN, CDR2 SYDVKM. CDR3 length: 17 residues. The CDR3 bases are TGTGCCAGCCGCAAGCCGACTAGCGGGATTTGGGGAGATACGCAGTATTTT. Its protein is CASRKPTSGIWGDTQYF.

This clone was recorded only once. The chain couples TRBV6-1 to TRBJ2-2; the D is unclear. CDR3 length: 14 amino acids. Germline values: CDR1 MNHNS, CDR2 SASEGT. Trimming took 8 bases from V and 1 from J, leaving 11 bases between them. Here the CDR3 reads CASLTDLNTGELFF. The CDR3 DNA sequence: TGTGCCAGCCTGACTGATCTGAACACCGGGGAGCTGTTTTTT.

This clone was seen more than once but under ten times. The genes are TRBV4-2 and TRBJ1-3; possibly TRBD1 for D (5 bases). V was shortened by 3 bases and J by 3 bases, with 15 bases between the two germline ends. From germline, CDR1 is LGHNA and CDR2 YNFKEQ. This CDR3 comprises 16 residues. The CDR3 loop is CASSHPGTALGNTIYF. In DNA form, the CDR3 reads TGTGCCAGCAGCCACCCCGGGACCGCTCTTGGAAACACCATATATTTT.

The V gene is TRBV7-9, the J gene TRBJ2-2; unclear D gene. In germline, CDR1 is SEHNR, CDR2 FQNEAQ (reference sequence). The CDR3 covers 14 residues. V was pared by 2 bases and J by 6 bases, with 10 bases between. CDR3 residues: CASSLRLGPGELFF. The CDR3 bases are TGTGCCAGCAGCTTACGCCTTGGACCCGGGGAGCTGTTTTTT.

The chain links TRBV25-1 to TRBJ1-1; TRBD1 aligns across 9 bases. V shed 4 bases and J 6 bases; nucleotides not matched to a gene: 3. This CDR3 has 13 amino acids. Germline V CDR1 and CDR2: MGHDK, SYGVNS. CDR3 sequence: CASSVDRGAEAFF. CDR3 DNA: TGTGCCAGCAGTGTGGACAGGGGCGCTGAAGCTTTCTTT.

The V gene is TRBV5-1, the J gene TRBJ2-7; TRBD2 matches 7 bases. Germline V lookup: CDR1 SGHRS, CDR2 YFSETQ. The junction had 9 bases not matched to a gene; V was cut back by 3 bases and J by 6 bases. There are 14 residues in the CDR3. In DNA, the CDR3 is TGCGCCAGCAGCTCGGGACTACCGGCGAGCGAGCAGTACTTC. It yields the protein CASSSGLPASEQYF.

The V and J genes are TRBV10-1 and TRBJ2-2, with 8 bases aligning to TRBD1. The CDR3 totals 16 residues. With 7 bases clipped from V and 4 bases from J, the junction kept 11 bases outside the gene matches. Per germline, CDR1 WNHNN and CDR2 SYGVQD (reference sequence). CDR3 nucleotide sequence: TGCGCCAGCACAGGCCCCAGGGGGCGCGCCACCGGGGAGCTGTTTTTT. It is translated as CASTGPRGRATGELFF.

V is TRBV6-5 and J is TRBJ2-1, with 13 bases aligning to TRBD2. Per the germline V gene, CDR1 is MNHEY and CDR2 is SVGAGI. This CDR3 contains 15 residues. The ends lost 6 bases at V and 9 bases at J; junction bases unmatched: 8. The CDR3 bases are TGTGCCAGCAGGGCACTAGCGGGAGGGGGCTTTGAGCAGTTCTTC. It is translated as CASRALAGGGFEQFF.

V is TRBV9 and J is TRBJ2-1; 11 bases line up with TRBD2. V was clipped by 3 bases and J by 5 bases; unmatched bases: 4. From germline, CDR1 is SGDLS and CDR2 YYNGEE. This CDR3 has 15 amino acids. The CDR3 here is CASSAGLAANNEQFF. CDR3 coding DNA: TGTGCCAGCAGCGCGGGACTAGCGGCAAACAATGAGCAGTTCTTC.

This sequence joins TRBV27 and TRBJ1-1; D gene ambiguous. The germline gives CDR1 MNHEY, CDR2 SMNVEV (reference sequence). V lost 4 bases and J lost 10, with 13 bases in between. This CDR3 comprises 12 residues. This chain's CDR3 is CASSSPGKGAFF. CDR3 nucleotides: TGTGCCAGCAGTTCCCCCGGGAAGGGAGCTTTCTTT.

In the case of this clone: The junction shows a germline mismatch at one end, possibly a read error. This CDR3 is also generated by other DNA sequences in the sample. This chain uses TRBV18 with TRBJ1-5; 7 bases fit TRBD1. Germline V CDR1 and CDR2: KGHSH, LQKENI. There are 15 residues in the CDR3. The CDR3 sequence is CASSLGGGAEQPQHF. For the CDR3, the DNA is TGTGCCAGCTCACTGGGAGGGGGCGCGGAACAGCCCCAGCATTTC.

The chain recombines TRBV11-2 with TRBJ2-6; 12 bases agree with TRBD2. Germline V gives CDR1 SGHAT, CDR2 FQNNGV. The length of the CDR3 is 16 residues. V dropped 5 bases and J dropped 2; count of bases not matched to a gene: 1. The CDR3 bases are TGTGCCAGCAGCCGGACTAGCGGGACTGGGGCCAACGTCCTGACTTTC. Its protein product is CASSRTSGTGANVLTF.

The chain joins TRBV7-2 to TRBJ2-5, with unresolved D. The closer fit of TRBJ2-7 to the DNA end suggests the J call may be wrong. The CDR3 totals 18 residues. In germline, CDR1 is SGHTA, CDR2 FQGNSA. The CDR3 reads CASSLAHVNRLSSYEQYF. The CDR3 DNA sequence: TGTGCCAGCAGCTTAGCGCACGTAAACAGACTTAGCTCCTACGAGCAGTACTTC.

The V call is TRBV6-5, the J call TRBJ2-1; tentative D call: TRBD2 (6 bases). V was cut by 0 bases and J by 6 bases, with 12 bases left in between. Per germline, CDR1 MNHEY and CDR2 SVGAGI. CDR3 length equals 15 residues. The CDR3 here is CASSYSPGARNEQFF. DNA for the CDR3: TGTGCCAGCAGTTACTCGCCGGGAGCACGCAATGAGCAGTTCTTC.

The chain joins TRBV9 to TRBJ2-1; 7 bases map to TRBD1. Germline CDR1 SGDLS, CDR2 YYNGEE. CDR3 length: 14 amino acids. After removal of 4 bases from V and 5 bases from J, the junction contained 6 bases not matched to a gene. The CDR3 DNA reads TGTGCCAGCAGCTACGCACAGGGGCACAATGAGCAGTTCTTC. Encoded protein: CASSYAQGHNEQFF.

A note on this clone: At one end, the junction sequence differs from germline, possibly due to a read error. The chain has TRBV5-1 and TRBJ2-1; 11 nucleotides line up with TRBD2. Germline CDR1 and CDR2: SGHRS and YFSETQ. The CDR3 has 16 residues. The CDR3: CASSLGSGRARNGQFF. As DNA, the CDR3 is TGCGCCAGCAGCTTGGGTAGCGGGAGGGCCAGAAATGGGCAGTTCTTC. The whole variable domain, filled in from reference TRBV5-1 and TRBJ2-1, reads KAGVTQTPRYLIKTRGQQVTLSCSPISGHRSVSWYQQTPGQGLQFLFEYFSETQRNKGNFPGRFSGRQFSNSRSEMNVSTLELGDSALYLCASSLGSGRARNGQFFGPGTRLTVL.

The chain joins TRBV5-4 to TRBJ2-5, with no clear D. The end of the DNA aligns better with TRBJ2-7, so the J call may be wrong. The CDR3 extends over 13 amino acids. Germline CDR1 is SGHNT and CDR2 is YYREEE (reference sequence). CDR3 DNA: TGTGCCAGCAGCTTACCTACCTCCTACGAGCAGTACTTC. Residues: CASSLPTSYEQYF.

The J gene is TRBJ1-1, the V gene TRBV6-1; D is unclear. V was trimmed by 2 bases and J by 3 bases, leaving 7 bases between them. This CDR3 contains 13 residues. Germline CDR1 MNHNS, CDR2 SASEGT. The CDR3 DNA follows: TGTGCCAGCAGTGAAATTTGGGACACTGAAGCTTTCTTT. It is translated as CASSEIWDTEAFF.

The chain uses TRBV28 and TRBJ1-5; no clear D gene. V was cut by 5 bases and J by 7 bases, with 6 bases left in between. The CDR3 runs to 11 residues. Germline CDR1 is MDHEN and CDR2 is SYDVKM. CDR3 sequence (DNA): TGTGCCAGCAGTAAGAAGCAGCCCCAGCATTTT. It encodes CASSKKQPQHF.

J is TRBJ1-1 and V is TRBV6-1; D is possibly TRBD1 (5 bases). From germline, CDR1 is MNHNS and CDR2 SASEGT. The V and J ends lost 2 bases and 5 bases respectively, with 12 bases between them. The CDR3 has 14 amino acids. The CDR3 reads CASSESLGRTEAFF. The CDR3 DNA sequence: TGTGCCAGCAGTGAAAGCCTGGGGCGGACTGAAGCTTTCTTT.